One sample yielded the 27 T cell receptor beta chains listed below, sequenced in a study of beta chain features in type 1 diabetes. What was sequenced were expressed TCRB transcripts, since all of the isolated RNA had been reverse transcribed. Assay: immunoSEQ multiplex PCR; the TCRdb copy retains only in-frame clones and omits some. Of around 500,000 clones in the sample, approximately 10% were seen once. The sequenced material came from naive CD4+ T cells from blood. Receptors were obtained from a young woman in good health.

This clone was observed a few times. V and J are TRBV30 and TRBJ1-5, with 12 nucleotides matching TRBD1. CDR1 and CDR2 (germline): GTSNPN, SVGIG (reference sequence). Trimming cost V 5 bases and J 7 bases; bases outside gene matches: 3. The CDR3 loop spans 13 amino acids. Written as DNA, the CDR3 is TGTGCCTGGGGGACAGGGGGCCGACAGCCCCAGCATTTT. It encodes CAWGTGGRQPQHF. The full variable domain, its missing parts supplied by reference TRBV30 and TRBJ1-5, is SQTIHQWPATLVQPVGSPLSLECTVEGTSNPNLYWYRQAAGRGLQLLFYSVGIGQISSEVPQNLSASRPQDRQFILSSKKLLLSDSGFYLCAWGTGGRQPQHFGDGTRLSIL.

V is TRBV18 and J is TRBJ2-5, with D perhaps matching TRBD1 (6 bases). The V end was cut by 4 bases, the J end by 4 bases, with 13 bases between. The CDR3 is made up of 14 amino acids. Germline lookup yields CDR1 KGHSH and CDR2 LQKENI. Here the CDR3 DNA reads TGTGCCAGCTCACTAACAGGGTCGGGAGAGACCCAGTACTTC. Its translation is CASSLTGSGETQYF.

This clone was counted a few times. The J gene is TRBJ2-3, the V gene TRBV30; the D gene is possibly TRBD2 (6 bases). Trimming removed 2 bases from V and 0 bases from J, with 9 bases in between. Germline assignment: CDR1 GTSNPN and CDR2 SVGIG (reference sequence). The CDR3 totals 14 residues. CDR3 amino acids: CAWSRDFSTDTQYF. DNA of the CDR3: TGTGCCTGGAGTCGGGACTTTAGCACAGATACGCAGTATTTT.

The rearrangement joins TRBV5-4 to TRBJ2-1; 10 bases are shared with TRBD2. The V gene's germline CDR1 is SGHNT and CDR2 YYREEE (reference sequence). The CDR3 is made up of 15 amino acids. The V and J ends lost 1 base and 2 bases, in that order; junction bases with no gene match: 0. The CDR3 reads CASSLSGRAYNEQFF. The CDR3, as DNA: TGTGCCAGCAGCTTGAGCGGGAGGGCCTACAATGAGCAGTTCTTC.

A few counts support this clone. The chain has TRBV29-1 and TRBJ2-7; tentatively, D is TRBD1 (5 bases). Trimming cost V 4 bases and J 0 bases, with 10 bases left between them. CDR3 length equals 13 residues. The germline gives CDR1 SQVTM, CDR2 ANQGSEA. The CDR3 protein is CSVGKGSSYEQYF. Here the CDR3 DNA reads TGCAGCGTTGGAAAGGGGTCCTCCTACGAGCAGTACTTC.

J is TRBJ2-2 and V is TRBV29-1; the D is unclear. Germline V gives CDR1 SQVTM, CDR2 ANQGSEA. CDR3 length: 12 residues. With 7 bases removed from V and 0 bases from J, the gap between germline ends came to 6 bases. The CDR3 sequence: CSADANTGELFF. Written as DNA, the CDR3 is TGCAGCGCTGACGCGAACACCGGGGAGCTGTTTTTT.

This clone has only a few counts. CDR3 sequence: CASSLGGGGLYEQYV. CDR3 nucleotides: TGTGCCAGCAGCTTGGGAGGTGGGGGTCTCTACGAGCAGTACGTC. The V gene is TRBV7-2, the J gene TRBJ2-7, with D possibly matching TRBD2 (6 bases). CDR1 is SGHTA and CDR2 is FQGNSA in the germline V gene. This CDR3 comprises 15 residues. Trimming removed 3 bases from V and 3 bases from J, with 15 bases in between.

To note about this clone: A much larger clone lies one base from this, so it may be a read error. Other DNA sequences in this sample translate to the same CDR3. J is TRBJ2-1 and V is TRBV9, with 11 nucleotides matching TRBD2. The CDR3 has 15 residues. V was clipped by 0 bases and J by 4 bases; unmatched bases: 0. From germline, CDR1 is SGDLS and CDR2 YYNGEE. For the CDR3, the DNA is TGTGCCAGCAGCGTAGGACTAGCGGGATACAATGAGCAGTTCTTC. This codes for CASSVGLAGYNEQFF.

V gene TRBV10-3 combines with J gene TRBJ2-7, with 8 positions matching TRBD1. CDR3 length: 14 amino acids. Germline loops: CDR1 ENHRY, CDR2 SYGVKD. V lost 10 bases to trimming and J lost 4 bases; unmatched junction nucleotides: 12. CDR3 in amino acids: CASSRDRTLYEQYV. The CDR3 coding sequence is TGTGCCAGCAGCCGGGACAGGACCTTATACGAGCAGTACGTC.

This clone was detected ten times or more. Other DNA sequences in this sample translate to the same CDR3. V and J are TRBV29-1 and TRBJ2-4, with a weak D call TRBD2 (6 bases). Germline CDR1 reads SQVTM; CDR2 reads ANQGSEA. The CDR3 totals 13 residues. Between the trimmed V and J ends, which lost 6 bases and 0 bases, there was a span of 9 bases. DNA for the CDR3: TGCAGCGTCCTGGGGGGAGCCAAAAACATTCAGTACTTC. It codes for CSVLGGAKNIQYF.

The rearrangement joins TRBV6-5 to TRBJ2-1; D gene uncertain. V was pared by 5 bases and J by 4 bases, with 6 bases between. The CDR3 covers 12 residues. The germline V gene has CDR1 MNHEY and CDR2 SVGAGI. The CDR3 bases are TGTGCCAGCAGTAACCCTTACAATGAGCAGTTCTTC. This sequence encodes CASSNPYNEQFF.

V and J are TRBV4-1 and TRBJ2-1; no clear D. The CDR3 consists of 11 residues. Trimming shortened V by 5 bases and J by 5 bases, and 4 bases separated the two germline ends. Germline loops: CDR1 MGHRA, CDR2 YSYEKL. The chain's CDR3 is CASSGDNEQFF. The CDR3 coding sequence is TGCGCCAGCAGCGGGGACAATGAGCAGTTCTTC.

V is TRBV7-9 and J is TRBJ2-3; no clear D gene. The V end was cut by 3 bases, the J end by 6 bases, with 4 bases between. CDR1 and CDR2 from the germline V gene are SEHNR and FQNEAQ (reference sequence). This CDR3 comprises 11 residues. CDR3 region: CASSFYDTQYF. DNA of the CDR3: TGTGCCAGCAGCTTTTATGATACGCAGTATTTT. Filled out from reference TRBV7-9 and TRBJ2-3, the complete variable domain reads DTGVSQNPRHKITKRGQNVTFRCDPISEHNRLYWYRQTLGQGPEFLTYFQNEAQLEKSRLLSDRFSAERPKGSFSTLEIQRTEQGDSAMYLCASSFYDTQYFGPGTRLTVL.

As regards this clone: A much larger clone is a single base away; this may be a read error. CDR3 in DNA: TGTGCCAGCAGATCCTCTGGGGCCAACGTCCTGACTTTC. This sequence encodes CASRSSGANVLTF. The chain joins TRBV7-3 to TRBJ2-6, with D unresolved. Trimming shortened V by 6 bases and J by 0 bases, and 3 bases separated the two germline ends. The CDR3 extends over 13 amino acids. Germline assignment: CDR1 SGHTA and CDR2 FQGTGA. Full variable domain (remainder filled in from reference TRBV7-3 and TRBJ2-6): GAGVSQTPSNKVTEKGKYVELRCDPISGHTALYWYRQSLGQGPEFLIYFQGTGAADDSGLPNDRFFAVRPEGSVSTLKIQRTERGDSAVYLCASRSSGANVLTFGAGSRLTVL.

The chain is built from TRBV6-6 and TRBJ2-1; either TRBD1 or TRBD2 may fit D (6 bases each). V lost 8 bases, J lost 6 bases, and 17 bases lay in between. From germline, CDR1 is MNHNY and CDR2 SVGAGI (reference sequence). This CDR3 is 14 amino acids long. This chain's CDR3 is CASAGQGEGNEQFF. CDR3 nucleotides: TGTGCCAGCGCGGGACAAGGGGAAGGCAATGAGCAGTTCTTC.

Written as DNA, the CDR3 is TGTGCCAGCAGCGTAGGGGGACACCTCACAGATACGCAGTATTTT. Translation: CASSVGGHLTDTQYF. The chain has TRBV9 and TRBJ2-3, with a weak D call TRBD1 (6 bases). This CDR3 region has 15 residues. Germline CDR1 is SGDLS and CDR2 is YYNGEE. Between the trimmed V and J ends, which lost 0 bases and 2 bases, there was a span of 10 bases.

Only a few counts were recorded for this clone. The chain employs TRBV13 and TRBJ1-2; TRBD1 aligns across 7 bases. The CDR3 length is 13 residues. Germline lookup yields CDR1 PRHDT and CDR2 FYEKMQ (reference sequence). V lost 7 bases to trimming and J lost 8 bases; unmatched junction nucleotides: 10. CDR3 amino acids: CASTRQGREGYTF. The DNA for the CDR3 is TGTGCCAGCACTCGACAGGGAAGGGAAGGCTACACCTTC.

This clone was counted only a few times. Additional DNA sequences in this sample encode the identical CDR3. The chain is built from TRBV9 and TRBJ1-1; D not certain. V was clipped by 0 bases and J by 1 base, with 7 bases between them. Germline V CDR1 and CDR2: SGDLS, YYNGEE. The CDR3 extends over 14 amino acids. The CDR3 reads CASSVGGANTEAFF. DNA for the CDR3: TGTGCCAGCAGCGTAGGAGGCGCGAACACTGAAGCTTTCTTT.

The table lists this clone with many counts. This chain connects TRBV2 to TRBJ2-1; maybe TRBD1 (5 bases). Trimming pared 5 bases from V and 7 bases from J, leaving 18 bases between. Per the germline V gene, CDR1 is SNHLY and CDR2 is FYNNEI. The CDR3 is 15 amino acids. CDR3 in amino acids: CASSQDIIKWNEQFF. The CDR3 region has the DNA TGTGCCAGCAGTCAGGACATCATTAAATGGAATGAGCAGTTCTTC.

The rearrangement links TRBV4-2 to TRBJ2-1, with 8 nucleotides matching TRBD2. The trim removed 4 bases at V and 10 bases at J, leaving 9 bases unmatched. From germline, CDR1 is LGHNA and CDR2 YNFKEQ. The CDR3 is 14 amino acids. This chain's CDR3 is CASSRGGSGTEQFF. For the CDR3, the DNA is TGTGCCAGCAGCCGGGGGGGTAGCGGGACCGAGCAGTTCTTC.

This clone came up a few times. CDR3 bases: TGCAGCGTTGTCAGGGGTGGTTACGAGCAGTACTTC. It encodes CSVVRGGYEQYF. The J gene is TRBJ2-7, the V gene TRBV29-1; D may be TRBD1 (6 bases). V dropped 4 bases and J dropped 4 bases, with 11 bases sitting between them. Per germline, CDR1 SQVTM and CDR2 ANQGSEA. This CDR3 spans 12 amino acids.

The chain carries TRBV13 and TRBJ1-5, with D perhaps TRBD1 (6 bases). The CDR3 length is 17 residues. Trimming took off 5 bases at V and 3 bases at J, with 20 bases between the two ends. CDR1 is PRHDT and CDR2 is FYEKMQ in the germline V gene (reference sequence). CDR3 nucleotides: TGTGCCAGCAGCCACCGTTTACGTCGGGGGCTCAATCAGCCCCAGCATTTT. Protein sequence: CASSHRLRRGLNQPQHF.

This chain uses TRBV29-1 with TRBJ2-7; the D gene could be TRBD1 or TRBD2 (6 bases each). Per the germline V gene, CDR1 is SQVTM and CDR2 is ANQGSEA. Trimming stripped 7 bases from V and 0 bases from J, with 16 bases between. The CDR3 is 14 residues long. The DNA for the CDR3 is TGCAGCGCGGGGGCGACAGGCCTCTCCTACGAGCAGTACTTC. Its translation: CSAGATGLSYEQYF.

This chain connects TRBV9 to TRBJ1-2, with no clear D. V shed 0 bases and J shed 7 bases, with 13 bases lying between them. The CDR3 runs 14 residues. Germline CDR1 reads SGDLS; CDR2 reads YYNGEE. The CDR3 sequence: CASSVDVGRGGYTF. DNA of the CDR3: TGTGCCAGCAGCGTAGATGTAGGGCGAGGTGGCTACACCTTC.

The CDR3 DNA reads as TGTGCCAGCTCACCACCGGGCGCAGGGCGCTATGGCTACACCTTC. Protein: CASSPPGAGRYGYTF. The J gene is TRBJ1-2, the V gene TRBV18, with D maybe TRBD1 (5 bases). Germline CDR1 KGHSH, CDR2 LQKENI. This CDR3 has 15 residues. The ends were cut back, 0 bases at V and 4 bases at J, with 12 bases in the middle.

This chain joins TRBV6-4 and TRBJ2-6; 7 positions match TRBD1. The CDR3 has 15 residues. V gave up 9 bases and J gave up 0 bases; unmatched junction bases: 5. The germline gives CDR1 MRHNA, CDR2 SNTAGT. The CDR3: CARTGDNSGANVLTF. Here the CDR3 DNA reads TGTGCCAGAACAGGGGACAACTCTGGGGCCAACGTCCTGACTTTC.

This rearrangement joins TRBV4-3 to TRBJ2-1; 7 nucleotides match TRBD1. The V gene's germline CDR1 is LGHNA and CDR2 YSLEER. Unmatched junction bases numbered 10, after V lost 1 base and J lost 10 bases. This CDR3 has 15 amino acids. The CDR3 sequence is CASSQGQQGYGEQFF. The CDR3 DNA sequence: TGCGCCAGCAGCCAAGGTCAACAGGGGTATGGGGAGCAGTTCTTC.